Below, one T cell receptor beta chain is given with its context. Clones were sequenced by immunoSEQ multiplex PCR, and TCRdb holds only the in-frame ones, with some missing. The sample carries 200,000 or so clones, about nine tenths recorded once. This sample was taken from a study of control samples from healthy donors and cancer patients. Sequenced sample: blood. This receptor was obtained from a man aged 25 to 40 in good health.

The CDR3 DNA is TGTGCCAGCAGCTTAGACGCTAGCGGGAGCTCCTACAATGAGCAGTTCTTC. Its translation is CASSLDASGSSYNEQFF. The gene calls are TRBV7-6 and TRBJ2-1, with 10 bases matching TRBD2. This CDR3 is built from 17 residues. Germline assignment: CDR1 SGHVS and CDR2 FNYEAQ. V gave up 1 base and J gave up 0 bases; unmatched junction bases: 3.